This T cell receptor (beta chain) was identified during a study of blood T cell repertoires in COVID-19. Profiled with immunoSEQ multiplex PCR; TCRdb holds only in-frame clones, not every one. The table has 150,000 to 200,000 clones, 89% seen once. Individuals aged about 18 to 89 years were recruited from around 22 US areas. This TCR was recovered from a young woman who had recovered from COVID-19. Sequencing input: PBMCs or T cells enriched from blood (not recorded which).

The CDR3 DNA follows: TGTGCCAGCAGTCGACAGAATAGCTCTGGGGCCAACGTCCTGACTTTC. Encoded protein: CASSRQNSSGANVLTF. The chain carries TRBV7-9 and TRBJ2-6, with D maybe TRBD1 (5 bases). The V end lost 6 bases, the J end lost 0 bases, and 12 bases lay between the germline ends. The CDR3 consists of 16 residues. CDR1 and CDR2 from the germline V gene are SEHNR and FQNEAQ (reference sequence).